The sequence of this TCR beta chain was determined in a study of control samples from healthy donors and cancer patients. V was shortened by 4 bases and J by 4 bases, with 11 bases between the two germline ends. The CDR3 covers 14 residues. CDR1 is MNHEY and CDR2 is SVGAGI in the germline V gene. Assay: immunoSEQ multiplex PCR; the TCRdb copy retains only in-frame clones and omits some. The sample contains approximately 100,000 clones, approximately 86% of which appear only once. Sequenced sample: blood. The clonotype originates from a man younger than 40 in good health. This chain joins TRBV6-5 and TRBJ1-5; D call uncertain. DNA of the CDR3: TGTGCCAGCAGTTTACTAGGGAGTAATCAGCCCCAGCATTTT. This codes for CASSLLGSNQPQHF.